This T cell receptor beta chain emerged from a study of identical twins. Whole-study results and caveats: Not following the same donors, the study drew its conclusions from cross-sectional statistical analysis. Among beta out-of-frame sequences, excess sharing between twins appeared weaker.

This clonotype was seen many times. Its antigen remains unidentified. An end of the junction differs from the germline gene, which may be a read error. TCRdb re-called the 5' RACE reads with MiXCR, one entry per CDR3 protein. The sample lists a few hundred thousand distinct CDR3 sequences; roughly 9.9% were seen once. The CDR3 is 12 amino acids. Germline V CDR1 and CDR2: SGHRS, YFSETQ. The same sample was also studied in work on yellow fever vaccine responses in identical twins. That publication notes: Twins reportedly appeared to share part of their vaccine T cell response while keeping part individual.

The V call is TRBV5-1, the J call TRBJ2-1; possible D gene TRBD2, 6 bases. The sample comprised PBMCs. This clonotype was obtained from a woman aged 18-30 years in good health. The CDR3 sequence: CASSLALDEQFF. DNA of the CDR3: TGTGCCAGCTCCCTAGCGCTCGATGAGCAGTTCTTC.